The sample holds one count of the clone carrying this TCR beta chain. Its antigen remains unidentified. These data are taken from a study of CD8+CD57+ T cells in acquired aplastic anemia. Study-level points and caveats: Simpson's diversity of CD8+ cells was not significantly different in patients compared with controls.

Per germline, CDR1 ENHRY and CDR2 SYGVKD. The V end lost 3 bases, the J end lost 3 bases, and 18 bases lay between the germline ends. The CDR3 runs to 17 residues. The template for TCR beta VDJ and CDR3 sequence profiling was genomic DNA. Via MiXCR, TCRdb re-called the reads, giving one row per CDR3 protein. The repertoire has around 160,000 distinct CDR3 sequences, 40% to 50% of them found once; the top ten carry 2.5% to 3.5%. CD8+CD57+ cell expansion, shown by flow cytometry, had occurred in the patients selected for sequencing. At the time of blood sampling, patients had not yet received any therapy.

Sequencing was performed on sorted CD4+, CD8+, or CD8+CD57+ T cells (not recorded which) from PBMCs. This clonotype originated in a human donor with aplastic anemia. The chain combines TRBV10-3 with TRBJ1-3; D is uncertain. The CDR3 protein is CAISDDPSSGFGNTIYF. The CDR3 coding sequence is TGTGCCATCAGTGACGACCCCTCGAGCGGTTTTGGAAACACCATATATTTT.